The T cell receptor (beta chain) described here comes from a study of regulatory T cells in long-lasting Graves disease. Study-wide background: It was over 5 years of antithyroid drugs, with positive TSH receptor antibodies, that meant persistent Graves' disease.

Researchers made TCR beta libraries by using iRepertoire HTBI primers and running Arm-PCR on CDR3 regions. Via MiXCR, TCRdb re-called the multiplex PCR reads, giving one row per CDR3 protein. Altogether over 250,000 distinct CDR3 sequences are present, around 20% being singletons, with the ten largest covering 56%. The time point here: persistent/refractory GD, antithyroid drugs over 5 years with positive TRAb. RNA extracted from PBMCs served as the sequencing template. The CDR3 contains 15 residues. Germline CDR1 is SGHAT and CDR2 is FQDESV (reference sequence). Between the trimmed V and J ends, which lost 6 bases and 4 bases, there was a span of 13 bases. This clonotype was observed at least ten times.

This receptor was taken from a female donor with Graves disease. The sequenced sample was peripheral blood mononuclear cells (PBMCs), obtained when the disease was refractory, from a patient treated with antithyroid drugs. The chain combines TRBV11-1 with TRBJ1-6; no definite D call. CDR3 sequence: CASSLDGRYNSPLHF. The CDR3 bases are TGTGCCAGCAGTCTTGACGGGCGTTATAATTCACCCCTCCACTTT.